The 15 T cell receptor beta chains listed next were all sequenced from one sample in a study of regulatory T cells in long-lasting Graves disease. Arm-PCR with iRepertoire HTBI primers amplified the CDR3 regions for these TCR beta libraries. TCRdb used MiXCR to reprocess the multiplex PCR reads, holding one entry per CDR3 protein. Among a few hundred thousand distinct CDR3 sequences, around 18% were seen once, and the ten largest hold about 15%. Time point defined: newly diagnosed GD, antithyroid drugs for less than 3 months. Researchers made the TCR library from RNA that was extracted from PBMCs. These data also formed part of another study, on T cells in Graves' hyperthyroidism and ophthalmopathy.

The material sequenced was peripheral blood mononuclear cells (PBMCs), taken at new diagnosis, from a patient treated with antithyroid drugs. The origin of the receptors is a woman in her twenties or thirties with Graves disease.

This clonotype came up many times. J is TRBJ2-7 and V is TRBV18; TRBD1 aligns across 7 bases. CDR1 and CDR2 from the germline V gene are KGHSH and LQKENI. Losses at the gene ends were 2 bases for V and 2 bases for J; bases not matched to a gene: 6. The CDR3 runs to 15 residues. The CDR3 loop is CASSPFSDRPYEQYF. CDR3 bases: TGTGCCAGCTCACCATTTTCGGACAGGCCCTACGAGCAGTACTTC.

The J gene is TRBJ2-7, the V gene TRBV6-1, with a possible D match to TRBD1 (5 bases). Germline CDR1 is MNHNS and CDR2 is SASEGT. The CDR3 contains 15 residues. V was pared by 6 bases and J by 2 bases, with 17 bases between. The CDR3 coding sequence is TGTGCCAGCAGATCAAAATGGGGCTCGACCTACGAGCAGTACTTC. Translated, it gives CASRSKWGSTYEQYF.

Concerning this clonotype itself: A much larger clonotype is one base distant, so this may be a read error. The V and J genes are TRBV29-1 and TRBJ1-1, with 10 bases fitting TRBD1. CDR1 is SQVTM and CDR2 is ANQGSEA in the germline V gene. The CDR3 spans 14 residues. Trimming removed 5 bases from V and 4 bases from J; junction bases left unmatched: 7. CDR3 bases: TGCAGCGTTCTGGTCAGGACAGGGGGCACTGAAGCTTTCTTT. Translation: CSVLVRTGGTEAFF.

This clonotype was detected ten times or more. J is TRBJ2-5 and V is TRBV7-2; D could derive from TRBD1 or TRBD2 (5 bases each). CDR3 length: 17 residues. V lost 4 bases and J 4 bases, leaving 22 bases between the germline ends. Germline CDR1 is SGHTA and CDR2 is FQGNSA. The CDR3 DNA follows: TGTGCCAGCAGCTCAGAGTTCGGGACCTCCTGGGGAGAGACCCAGTACTTC. The encoded protein is CASSSEFGTSWGETQYF. Complete variable domain (other parts from reference TRBV7-2 and TRBJ2-5): GAGVSQSPSNKVTEKGKDVELRCDPISGHTALYWYRQSLGQGLEFLIYFQGNSAPDKSGLPSDRFSAERTGGSVSTLTIQRTQQEDSAVYLCASSSEFGTSWGETQYFGPGTRLLVL.

This clonotype has ten or more counts. In DNA form, the CDR3 reads TGTGCCAGCAGTTCAAACGATCAGCCCCAGCATTTT. Protein: CASSSNDQPQHF. V is TRBV12-3 or TRBV12-4 and J is TRBJ1-5; no reliable D call. Trimming took off 4 bases at V and 5 bases at J, with 6 bases between the two ends. This CDR3 region has 12 residues.

Many counts were recorded for this clonotype. This sequence joins TRBV2 and TRBJ2-1, with a tentative D call TRBD2 (5 bases). The CDR3 contains 14 residues. Germline V CDR1 and CDR2: SNHLY, FYNNEI. Trimming took 8 bases from V and 0 from J, leaving 11 bases between them. The CDR3 bases are TGTGCCAGCCGTAGCCGGGGCTCCTACAATGAGCAGTTCTTC. Translated: CASRSRGSYNEQFF.

This clonotype has a count of ten or more. At one end the junction does not follow the germline gene, possibly because of a read error. The chain recombines TRBV5-1 with TRBJ1-1; D is unresolved. This CDR3 comprises 14 residues. CDR1 and CDR2 from the germline V gene are SGHRS and YFSETQ. CDR3 loop: CASSYSVMNTEAFF. CDR3 DNA sequence: TGTGCCAGCAGCTATAGCGTTATGAACACTGAAGCTTTCTTT.

This clonotype was observed a handful of times. This sequence joins TRBV6-1 and TRBJ2-7; D not resolved. V was pared by 6 bases and J by 1 base, with 13 bases between. Germline CDR1 MNHNS, CDR2 SASEGT. This CDR3 region has 14 residues. The CDR3 nucleotides are TGTGCCAGCAGAGTTCAAACTGATTCCTACGAGCAGTACTTC. It codes for CASRVQTDSYEQYF.

This sequence joins TRBV19 and TRBJ1-2; 8 nucleotides align to TRBD1. Unmatched junction bases numbered 14, after V lost 5 bases and J lost 3 bases. This CDR3 contains 17 residues. CDR1 and CDR2 from the germline V gene are LNHDA and SQIVND (reference sequence). The CDR3 sequence is CASSPQGTGLKDYGYTF. The CDR3 DNA reads as TGTGCCAGTAGTCCCCAGGGGACAGGTCTGAAGGACTATGGCTACACCTTC. Complete variable domain (other parts from reference TRBV19 and TRBJ1-2): DGGITQSPKYLFRKEGQNVTLSCEQNLNHDAMYWYRQDPGQGLRLIYYSQIVNDFQKGDIAEGYSVSREKKESFPLTVTSAQKNPTAFYLCASSPQGTGLKDYGYTFGSGTRLTVV.

A note on this clonotype: This sequence may be a read error, since a much larger clone differs from it by one base. The rearrangement uses TRBV5-1 and TRBJ2-7, with unresolved D. V lost 0 bases, J lost 0 bases, and 10 bases lay in between. Germline values: CDR1 SGHRS, CDR2 YFSETQ. The CDR3 consists of 15 residues. The CDR3 region has the DNA TGCGCCAGCAGCTTGGCGGGCAACCTCTCCTACGAGCAGTACTTC. As protein: CASSLAGNLSYEQYF.

The rearrangement joins TRBV13 to TRBJ2-1, with TRBD2 matching over 10 bases. Germline V lookup: CDR1 PRHDT, CDR2 FYEKMQ (reference sequence). With 5 bases clipped from V and 0 bases from J, the junction kept 10 bases outside the gene matches. CDR3 length: 18 amino acids. CDR3 sequence reads: CASSDPSGGPRSYNEQFF. The CDR3 coding sequence is TGTGCCAGCAGCGACCCTAGCGGGGGCCCGCGCTCCTACAATGAGCAGTTCTTC.

This clonotype has ten or more counts. The CDR3 sequence: CASSRQGFGSPLHF. DNA for the CDR3: TGTGCCAGCAGCCGACAGGGGTTTGGTTCACCCCTCCACTTT. The V gene is TRBV9, the J gene TRBJ1-6; 8 bases align to TRBD1. The CDR3 is made up of 14 amino acids. J gave up 9 bases and V 4 bases, and 6 bases lay outside the gene matches. Germline values: CDR1 SGDLS, CDR2 YYNGEE. The complete variable domain, with remaining parts taken from reference TRBV9 and TRBJ1-6, reads DSGVTQTPKHLITATGQRVTLRCSPRSGDLSVYWYQQSLDQGLQFLIQYYNGEERAKGNILERFSAQQFPDLHSELNLSSLELGDSALYFCASSRQGFGSPLHFGNGTRLTVT.

This clonotype was counted at least ten times. V gene TRBV5-5 combines with J gene TRBJ2-3; possibly TRBD1 or TRBD2 for D (5 bases each). Per germline, CDR1 SGHKS and CDR2 YYEKEE (reference sequence). Trimming removed 4 bases at V and 2 bases at J, with 17 bases between. The CDR3 consists of 16 residues. This CDR3 reads CASSPDLGDPTDTQYF. The CDR3 bases are TGTGCCAGCAGCCCCGACCTCGGGGACCCCACAGATACGCAGTATTTT.

This clonotype was picked up many times. The chain carries TRBV28 and TRBJ1-1, with TRBD1 identical over 7 bases. Germline V gene lookup returns CDR1 MDHEN and CDR2 SYDVKM. The CDR3 loop spans 12 amino acids. The CDR3 DNA follows: TGTACAACAGGGGACTTGAACACTGAAGCTTTCTTT. Translated, it gives CTTGDLNTEAFF.

The DNA for the CDR3 is TGTGCCAGCAGTTACGGACTAGCGGGGGGCCCCGGTACGCAGTATTTT. Translation: CASSYGLAGGPGTQYF. This chain links TRBV28 with TRBJ2-3; 14 bases align to TRBD2. V was pared by 4 bases and J by 8 bases, with 8 bases of the junction left unmatched. The V gene's germline CDR1 is MDHEN and CDR2 SYDVKM. The CDR3 has 16 residues.